This T cell receptor beta chain was obtained from a study of T-cell memory formation after mild COVID-19. V was trimmed by 0 bases and J by 4 bases, leaving 16 bases between them. CDR1 and CDR2 from the germline V gene are LGHNA and YSLEER. The length of the CDR3 is 17 residues. Constant-segment-primed 5'RACE gave TCR alpha and TCR beta cDNA libraries with sample barcodes and UMIs. MiXCR, applied by TCRdb to the 5' RACE reads, yields one record per CDR3 protein. The sample holds about 440,000 distinct CDR3 sequences, roughly 20% seen once. This clonotype has a handful of counts. What was sequenced was PBMCs or a T cell subset sorted from them (not recorded which). The sequence was collected from an adult woman who had mild COVID-19 (a few samples of this study predate the infection). Cell type and time point are not known. This chain links TRBV4-3 with TRBJ2-1; D tentatively reads TRBD1 or TRBD2 (5 bases each). As DNA, the CDR3 is TGCGCCAGCAGCCAAGATCCCCCCAGGGCGGGTTACAATGAGCAGTTCTTC. This codes for CASSQDPPRAGYNEQFF.